One and the same sample provided the 9 T cell receptor beta chains below, sequenced in a study of spatial heterogeneity in lung cancer. Time point of the sample: blood at routine non-recurrence follow-up after resection. MiXCR, applied by TCRdb to the 5' RACE reads, yields one record per CDR3 protein. The sample records over 85,000 distinct CDR3 sequences, approximately 19% being singletons. The material was PBMCs, obtained at follow-up. These receptor sequences come from a male donor with early-stage non-small cell lung cancer.

This clonotype was detected only a few times. This rearrangement joins TRBV19 to TRBJ1-4, with D perhaps matching TRBD1 (6 bases). Germline loops: CDR1 LNHDA, CDR2 SQIVND (reference sequence). Trimming cost V 3 bases and J 8 bases, with 13 bases left between them. The CDR3 runs 14 residues. In DNA form, the CDR3 reads TGTGCCAGTAGTATCGGGCAGGGGAACGAAAAACTGTTTTTT. Protein product: CASSIGQGNEKLFF. The full variable domain, rest sourced from reference TRBV19 and TRBJ1-4, is DGGITQSPKYLFRKEGQNVTLSCEQNLNHDAMYWYRQDPGQGLRLIYYSQIVNDFQKGDIAEGYSVSREKKESFPLTVTSAQKNPTAFYLCASSIGQGNEKLFFGSGTQLSVL.

V is TRBV7-8 and J is TRBJ2-3; TRBD2 matches 7 bases. Germline lookup yields CDR1 SGHVS and CDR2 FQNEAQ. This CDR3 region has 16 residues. The V segment lost 4 bases and the J segment 1 base; nucleotides outside the gene matches: 8. DNA of the CDR3: TGTGCCAGCAGCTGGGGGGGACTATCAGGCACAGATACGCAGTATTTT. This translates into CASSWGGLSGTDTQYF.

The chain recombines TRBV6-5 with TRBJ2-6; no definite D call. The CDR3 sequence is 14 residues long. Trimming pared 7 bases from V and 0 bases from J, leaving 7 bases between. Germline CDR1 reads MNHEY; CDR2 reads SVGAGI. The CDR3 region is CASKETSGANVLTF. CDR3 sequence (DNA): TGTGCCAGCAAAGAGACCTCTGGGGCCAACGTCCTGACTTTC.

This clonotype was counted a few times. Here the CDR3 DNA reads TGCGCCAGCAGCTCCGAACCGGGACGGAAGAACACTGAAGCTTTCTTT. It yields the protein CASSSEPGRKNTEAFF. The rearrangement links TRBV5-1 to TRBJ1-1; possibly TRBD1 for D (5 bases). CDR1 SGHRS and CDR2 YFSETQ come from the germline V gene. Trimming took 3 bases from V and 1 from J, leaving 16 bases between them. The CDR3 contains 16 residues.

In its sample, this clonotype was seen a few times. The chain couples TRBV7-9 to TRBJ1-2; 12 nucleotides line up with TRBD1. The CDR3 is made up of 13 amino acids. V was clipped by 11 bases and J by 6 bases; unmatched bases: 7. Germline lookup yields CDR1 SEHNR and CDR2 FQNEAQ (reference sequence). The CDR3 DNA follows: TGTGCCTTCCAGGGGACAGGGGGCGATGGCTACACCTTC. It is translated as CAFQGTGGDGYTF.

This clonotype has just a few counts. J is TRBJ2-4 and V is TRBV7-9; 8 bases agree with TRBD1. V was clipped by 4 bases and J by 3 bases; unmatched bases: 5. This CDR3 contains 15 residues. The germline gives CDR1 SEHNR, CDR2 FQNEAQ (reference sequence). The CDR3 DNA reads TGTGCCAGCAGCTCCGGACAGGGTGGCAAAAACATTCAGTACTTC. The encoded protein is CASSSGQGGKNIQYF.

V gene TRBV10-3 combines with J gene TRBJ2-2, with D possibly matching TRBD1 (5 bases). The ends were cut back, 3 bases at V and 3 bases at J, with 14 bases in the middle. The CDR3 covers 16 residues. CDR1 ENHRY and CDR2 SYGVKD come from the germline V gene. The DNA for the CDR3 is TGTGCCATCAGTGACGCCGTTAGGGGTGACACCGGGGAGCTGTTTTTT. This sequence encodes CAISDAVRGDTGELFF.

The CDR3 sequence is CASTPAGESTDTQYF. The DNA for the CDR3 is TGTGCCAGCACCCCAGCGGGAGAATCGACAGATACGCAGTATTTT. This chain uses TRBV12-3 or TRBV12-4 with TRBJ2-3; 8 bases are a match to TRBD2. V gave up 7 bases and J gave up 3 bases; unmatched junction bases: 9. CDR3 length: 15 residues.

There are a few counts of this clonotype. This chain links TRBV9 with TRBJ2-3; D remains unclear. This CDR3 comprises 14 residues. CDR1 and CDR2 from the germline V gene are SGDLS and YYNGEE. The V gene lost 0 bases and the J gene lost 4 bases, with 9 bases spanning the gap. CDR3 in amino acids: CASSVGPFPDTQYF. The DNA of the CDR3 is TGTGCCAGCAGCGTAGGTCCCTTCCCAGATACGCAGTATTTT.